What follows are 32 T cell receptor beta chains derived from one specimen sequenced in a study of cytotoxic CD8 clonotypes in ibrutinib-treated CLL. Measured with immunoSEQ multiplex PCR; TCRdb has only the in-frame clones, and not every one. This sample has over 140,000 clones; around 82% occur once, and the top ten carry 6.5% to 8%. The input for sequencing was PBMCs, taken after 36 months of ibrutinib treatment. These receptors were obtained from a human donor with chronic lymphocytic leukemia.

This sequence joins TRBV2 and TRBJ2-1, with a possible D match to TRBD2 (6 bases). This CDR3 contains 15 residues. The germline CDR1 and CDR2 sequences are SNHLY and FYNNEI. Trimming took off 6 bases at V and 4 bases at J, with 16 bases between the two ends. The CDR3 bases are TGTGCCAGCAGGAGTTGGGACTCATCTTACAATGAGCAGTTCTTC. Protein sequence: CASRSWDSSYNEQFF.

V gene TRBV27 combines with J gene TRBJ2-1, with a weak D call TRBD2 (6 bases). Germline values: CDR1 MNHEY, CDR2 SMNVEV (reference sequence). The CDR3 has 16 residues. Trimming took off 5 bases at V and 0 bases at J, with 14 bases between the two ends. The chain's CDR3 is CASSLIAVRSYNEQFF. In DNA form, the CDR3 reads TGTGCCAGCAGTCTCATAGCGGTCCGCTCCTACAATGAGCAGTTCTTC.

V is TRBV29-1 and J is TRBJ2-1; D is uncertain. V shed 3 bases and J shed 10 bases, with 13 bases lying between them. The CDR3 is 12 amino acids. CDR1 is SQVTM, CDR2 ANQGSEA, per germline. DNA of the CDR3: TGCAGCGTTGAGTATCTAGGCCCAGAGCAGTTCTTC. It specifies CSVEYLGPEQFF.

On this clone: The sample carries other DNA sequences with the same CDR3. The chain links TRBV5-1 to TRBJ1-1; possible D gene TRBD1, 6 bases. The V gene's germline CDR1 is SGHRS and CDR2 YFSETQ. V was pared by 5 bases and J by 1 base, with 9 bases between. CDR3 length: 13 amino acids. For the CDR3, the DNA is TGCGCCAGCAGGGGACAAGCGAACACTGAAGCTTTCTTT. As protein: CASRGQANTEAFF.

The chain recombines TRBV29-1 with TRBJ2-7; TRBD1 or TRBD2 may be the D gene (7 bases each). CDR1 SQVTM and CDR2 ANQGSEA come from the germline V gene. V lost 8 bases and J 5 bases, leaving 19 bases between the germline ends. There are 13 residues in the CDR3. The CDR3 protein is CSTRGGQGHEQYF. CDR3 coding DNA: TGCAGCACCAGGGGGGGGCAGGGCCACGAGCAGTACTTC.

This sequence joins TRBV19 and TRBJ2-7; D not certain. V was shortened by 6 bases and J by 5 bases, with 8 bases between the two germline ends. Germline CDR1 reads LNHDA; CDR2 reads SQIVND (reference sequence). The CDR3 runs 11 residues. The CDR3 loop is CASRPVDEQYF. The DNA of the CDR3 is TGTGCCAGTAGGCCGGTTGACGAGCAGTACTTC.

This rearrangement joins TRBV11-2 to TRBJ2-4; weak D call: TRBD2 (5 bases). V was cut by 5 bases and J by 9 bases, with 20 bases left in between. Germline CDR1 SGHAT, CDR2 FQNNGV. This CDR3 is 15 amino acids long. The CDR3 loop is CASSPLRERVSIQYF. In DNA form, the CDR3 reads TGTGCCAGCAGCCCATTGAGGGAGAGGGTTAGCATTCAGTACTTC. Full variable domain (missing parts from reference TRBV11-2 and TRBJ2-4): EAGVAQSPRYKIIEKRQSVAFWCNPISGHATLYWYQQILGQGPKLLIQFQNNGVVDDSQLPKDRFSAERLKGVDSTLKIQPAKLEDSAVYLCASSPLRERVSIQYFGAGTRLSVL.

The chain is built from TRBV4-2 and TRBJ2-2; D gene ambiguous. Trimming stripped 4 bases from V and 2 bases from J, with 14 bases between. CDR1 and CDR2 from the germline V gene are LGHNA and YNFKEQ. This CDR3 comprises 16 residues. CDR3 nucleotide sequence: TGTGCCAGCAGCCCAACAACGAGATCAAACACCGGGGAGCTGTTTTTT. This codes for CASSPTTRSNTGELFF.

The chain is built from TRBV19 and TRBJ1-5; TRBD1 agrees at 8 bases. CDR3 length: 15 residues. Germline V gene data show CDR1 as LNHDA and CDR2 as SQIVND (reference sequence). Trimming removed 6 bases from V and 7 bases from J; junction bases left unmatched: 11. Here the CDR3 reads CASSPDRGRRQPQHF. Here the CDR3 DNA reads TGTGCCAGTAGCCCTGACAGGGGAAGGAGACAGCCCCAGCATTTT. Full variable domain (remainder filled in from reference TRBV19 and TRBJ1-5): DGGITQSPKYLFRKEGQNVTLSCEQNLNHDAMYWYRQDPGQGLRLIYYSQIVNDFQKGDIAEGYSVSREKKESFPLTVTSAQKNPTAFYLCASSPDRGRRQPQHFGDGTRLSIL.

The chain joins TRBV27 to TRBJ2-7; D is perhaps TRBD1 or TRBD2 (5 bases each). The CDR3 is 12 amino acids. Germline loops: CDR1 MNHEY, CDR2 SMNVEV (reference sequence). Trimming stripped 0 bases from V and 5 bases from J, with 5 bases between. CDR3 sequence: CASSLSGHEQYF. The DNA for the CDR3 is TGTGCCAGCAGTTTATCGGGACACGAGCAGTACTTC.

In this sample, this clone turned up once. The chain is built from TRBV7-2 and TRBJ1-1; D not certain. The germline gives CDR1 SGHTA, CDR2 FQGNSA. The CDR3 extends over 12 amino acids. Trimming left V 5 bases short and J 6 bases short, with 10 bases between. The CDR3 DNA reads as TGTGCCAGCAGCCCTCGGTCCCCTGAAGCTTTCTTT. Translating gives CASSPRSPEAFF.

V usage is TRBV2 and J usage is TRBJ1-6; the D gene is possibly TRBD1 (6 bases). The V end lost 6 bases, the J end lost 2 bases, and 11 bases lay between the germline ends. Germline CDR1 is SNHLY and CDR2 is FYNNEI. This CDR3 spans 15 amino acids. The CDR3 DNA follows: TGTGCCAGCAGAACAGGGTCGGCCTATAATTCACCCCTCCACTTT. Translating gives CASRTGSAYNSPLHF.

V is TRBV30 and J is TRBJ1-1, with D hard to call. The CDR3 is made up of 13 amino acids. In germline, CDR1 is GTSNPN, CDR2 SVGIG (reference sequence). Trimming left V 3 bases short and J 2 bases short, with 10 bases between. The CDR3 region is CAWSGKGNTEAFF. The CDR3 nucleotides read TGTGCCTGGAGCGGCAAAGGCAACACTGAAGCTTTCTTT.

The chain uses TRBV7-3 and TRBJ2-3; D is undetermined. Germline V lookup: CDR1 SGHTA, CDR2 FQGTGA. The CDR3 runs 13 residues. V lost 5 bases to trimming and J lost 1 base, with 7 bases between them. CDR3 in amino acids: CASSPIRTDTQYF. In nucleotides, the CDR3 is TGTGCCAGCAGCCCCATTCGCACAGATACGCAGTATTTT.

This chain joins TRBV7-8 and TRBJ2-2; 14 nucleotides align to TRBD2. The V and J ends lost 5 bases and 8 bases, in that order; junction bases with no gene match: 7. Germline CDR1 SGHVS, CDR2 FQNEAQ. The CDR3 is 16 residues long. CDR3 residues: CASSPRRTSGRGELFF. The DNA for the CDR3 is TGTGCCAGCAGCCCACGACGGACTAGCGGGAGGGGGGAGCTGTTTTTT.

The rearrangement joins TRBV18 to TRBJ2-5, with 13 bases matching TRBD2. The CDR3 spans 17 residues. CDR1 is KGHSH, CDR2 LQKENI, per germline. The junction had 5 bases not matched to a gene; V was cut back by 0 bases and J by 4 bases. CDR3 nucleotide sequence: TGTGCCAGCTCACCACCTATGACTAGCGGGAGGAGAGAGACCCAGTACTTC. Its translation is CASSPPMTSGRRETQYF.

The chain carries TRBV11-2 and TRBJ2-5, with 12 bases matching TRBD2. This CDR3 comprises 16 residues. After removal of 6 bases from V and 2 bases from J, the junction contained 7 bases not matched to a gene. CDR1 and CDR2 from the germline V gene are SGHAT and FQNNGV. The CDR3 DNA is TGTGCCAGCAGGCTTCTAGCGGGGGGGCTTCAAGAGACCCAGTACTTC. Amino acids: CASRLLAGGLQETQYF.

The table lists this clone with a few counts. CDR3 coding DNA: TGTGCCAGCAGTCCCAAGGCTGCAACTAATGAAAAACTGTTTTTT. The encoded protein is CASSPKAATNEKLFF. The chain uses TRBV27 and TRBJ1-4; D not certain. Deletions cut 5 bases from V and 0 bases from J, with 10 bases between. Germline loops: CDR1 MNHEY, CDR2 SMNVEV (reference sequence). The CDR3 spans 15 residues.

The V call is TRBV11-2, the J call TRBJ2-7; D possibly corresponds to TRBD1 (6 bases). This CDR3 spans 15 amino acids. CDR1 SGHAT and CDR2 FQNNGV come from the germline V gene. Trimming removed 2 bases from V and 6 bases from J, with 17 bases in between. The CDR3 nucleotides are TGTGCCAGCAGCTTATCCGGGACACATCGTGGCGAGCAGTACTTC. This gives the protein CASSLSGTHRGEQYF.

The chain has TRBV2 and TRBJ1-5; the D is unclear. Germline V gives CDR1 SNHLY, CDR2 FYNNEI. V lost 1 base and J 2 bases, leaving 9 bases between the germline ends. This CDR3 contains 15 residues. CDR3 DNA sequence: TGTGCCAGCAGTGAAGGTGGTCATCGCAATCAGCCCCAGCATTTT. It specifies CASSEGGHRNQPQHF.

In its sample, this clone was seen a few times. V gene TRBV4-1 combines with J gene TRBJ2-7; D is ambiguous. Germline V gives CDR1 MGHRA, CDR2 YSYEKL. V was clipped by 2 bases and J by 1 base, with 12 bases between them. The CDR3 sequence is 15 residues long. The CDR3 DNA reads TGCGCCAGCAGCCAATCTGGTGCGGTATCCTACGAGCAGTACTTC. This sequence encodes CASSQSGAVSYEQYF.

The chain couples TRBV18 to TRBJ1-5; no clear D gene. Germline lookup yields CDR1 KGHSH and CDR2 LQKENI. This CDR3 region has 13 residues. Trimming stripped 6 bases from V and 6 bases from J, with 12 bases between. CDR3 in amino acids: CASSTEEVQPQHF. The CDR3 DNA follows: TGTGCCAGCTCGACGGAGGAAGTTCAGCCCCAGCATTTT.

The CDR3 spells CASSLDARPGTDTQYF. Here the CDR3 DNA reads TGCGCCAGCAGCTTGGATGCCCGGCCCGGCACAGATACGCAGTATTTT. The genes are TRBV5-1 and TRBJ2-3, with no clear D. The germline V gene has CDR1 SGHRS and CDR2 YFSETQ. The CDR3 totals 16 residues. V was trimmed by 0 bases and J by 1 base, leaving 12 bases between them.

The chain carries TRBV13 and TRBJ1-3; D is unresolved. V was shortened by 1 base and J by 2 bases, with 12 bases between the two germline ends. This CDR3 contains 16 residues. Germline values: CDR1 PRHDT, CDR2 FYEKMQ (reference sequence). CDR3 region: CASSLAPTSPGNTIYF. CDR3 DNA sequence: TGTGCCAGCAGCTTAGCTCCAACCAGCCCTGGAAACACCATATATTTT.

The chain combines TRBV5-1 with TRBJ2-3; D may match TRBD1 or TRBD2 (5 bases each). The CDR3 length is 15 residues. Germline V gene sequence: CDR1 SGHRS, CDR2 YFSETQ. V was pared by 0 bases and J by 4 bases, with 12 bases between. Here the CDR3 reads CASSLAFRESDTQYF. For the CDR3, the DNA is TGCGCCAGCAGCTTGGCTTTCAGGGAGTCAGATACGCAGTATTTT.

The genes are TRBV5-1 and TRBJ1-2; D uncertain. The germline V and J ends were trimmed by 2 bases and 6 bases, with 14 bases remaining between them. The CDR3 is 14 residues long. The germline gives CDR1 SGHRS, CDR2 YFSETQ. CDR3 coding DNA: TGCGCCAGCAGCTTACCGGCAGGCGGTAATGGCTACACCTTC. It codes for CASSLPAGGNGYTF. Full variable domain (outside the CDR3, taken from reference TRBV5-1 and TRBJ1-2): KAGVTQTPRYLIKTRGQQVTLSCSPISGHRSVSWYQQTPGQGLQFLFEYFSETQRNKGNFPGRFSGRQFSNSRSEMNVSTLELGDSALYLCASSLPAGGNGYTFGSGTRLTVV.

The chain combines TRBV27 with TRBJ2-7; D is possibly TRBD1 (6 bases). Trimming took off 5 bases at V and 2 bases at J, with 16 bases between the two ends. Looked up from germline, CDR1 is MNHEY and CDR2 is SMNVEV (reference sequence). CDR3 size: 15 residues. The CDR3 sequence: CASSPDSRVTYEQYF. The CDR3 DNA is TGTGCCAGCAGTCCGGACAGCCGGGTTACCTACGAGCAGTACTTC.

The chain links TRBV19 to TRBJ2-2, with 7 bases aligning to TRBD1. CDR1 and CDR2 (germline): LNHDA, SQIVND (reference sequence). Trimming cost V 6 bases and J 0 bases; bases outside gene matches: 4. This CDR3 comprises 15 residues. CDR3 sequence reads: CASSHDRANTGELFF. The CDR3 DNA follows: TGTGCCAGTAGCCACGACAGGGCGAACACCGGGGAGCTGTTTTTT.

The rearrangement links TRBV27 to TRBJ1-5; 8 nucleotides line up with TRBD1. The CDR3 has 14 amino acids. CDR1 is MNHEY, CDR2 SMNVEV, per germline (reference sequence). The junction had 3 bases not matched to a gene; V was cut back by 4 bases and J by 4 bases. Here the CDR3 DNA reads TGTGCCAGCAGTTATAGGACAGGGAATCAGCCCCAGCATTTT. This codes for CASSYRTGNQPQHF.

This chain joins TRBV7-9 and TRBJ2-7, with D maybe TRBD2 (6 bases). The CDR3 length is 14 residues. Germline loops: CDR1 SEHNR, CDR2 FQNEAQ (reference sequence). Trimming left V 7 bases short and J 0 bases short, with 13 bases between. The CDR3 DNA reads TGTGCCAGCAACCCCGGGAGTTCCTCCTACGAGCAGTACTTC. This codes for CASNPGSSSYEQYF.

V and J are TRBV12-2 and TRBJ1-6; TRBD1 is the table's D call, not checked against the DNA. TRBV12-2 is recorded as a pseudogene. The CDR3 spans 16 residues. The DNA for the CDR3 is TGTGCAAGTCGCTTCTGGGGGCGGGTAGTGTATTCACCCCTCCACTTT. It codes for CASRFWGRVVYSPLHF.

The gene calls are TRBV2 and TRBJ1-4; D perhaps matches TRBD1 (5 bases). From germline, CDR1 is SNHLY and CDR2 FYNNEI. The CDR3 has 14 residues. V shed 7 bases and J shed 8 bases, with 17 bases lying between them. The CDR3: CASNLERGGEKLFF. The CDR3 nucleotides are TGTGCCAGCAATCTGGAAAGGGGCGGGGAAAAACTGTTTTTT.